The source of this T cell receptor (beta chain) is a study of beta chain features in type 1 diabetes. Germline V CDR1 and CDR2: SGHTA, FQGNSA. The ends were cut back, 2 bases at V and 1 base at J, with 8 bases in the middle. CDR3 length: 14 amino acids. The study reverse transcribed the entire isolated RNA, so it sequenced expressed TCRB transcripts. Measured with immunoSEQ multiplex PCR; TCRdb has only the in-frame clones, and not every one. The sample consists of around 500,000 clones, roughly 31% of them appearing once. The origin of this receptor is a young man in good health. The sequencing sample was made of naive CD4+ T cells from blood. The chain employs TRBV7-2 and TRBJ2-5, with D possibly matching TRBD1 (5 bases). CDR3 bases: TGTGCCAGCAGCTTATACAGGTCCCAAGAGACCCAGTACTTC. It specifies CASSLYRSQETQYF.